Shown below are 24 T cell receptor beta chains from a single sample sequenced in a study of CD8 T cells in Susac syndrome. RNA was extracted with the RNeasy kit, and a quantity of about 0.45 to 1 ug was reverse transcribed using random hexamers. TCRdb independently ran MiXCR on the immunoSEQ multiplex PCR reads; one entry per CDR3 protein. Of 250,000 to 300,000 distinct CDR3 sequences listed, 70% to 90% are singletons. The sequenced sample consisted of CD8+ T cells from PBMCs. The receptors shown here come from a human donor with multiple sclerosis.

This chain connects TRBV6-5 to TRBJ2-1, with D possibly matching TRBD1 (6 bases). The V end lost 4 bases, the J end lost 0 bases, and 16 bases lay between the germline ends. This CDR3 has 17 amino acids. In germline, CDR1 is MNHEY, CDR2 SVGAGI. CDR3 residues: CASSFHQGSSSYNEQFF. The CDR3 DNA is TGTGCCAGCAGTTTTCACCAGGGGTCGAGCTCCTACAATGAGCAGTTCTTC.

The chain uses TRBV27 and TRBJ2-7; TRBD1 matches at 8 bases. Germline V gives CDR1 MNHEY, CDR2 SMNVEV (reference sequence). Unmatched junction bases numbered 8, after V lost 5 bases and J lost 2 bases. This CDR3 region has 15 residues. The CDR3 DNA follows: TGTGCCAGCAGTCGGGCGGACAGGGTAGCCTACGAGCAGTACTTC. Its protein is CASSRADRVAYEQYF.

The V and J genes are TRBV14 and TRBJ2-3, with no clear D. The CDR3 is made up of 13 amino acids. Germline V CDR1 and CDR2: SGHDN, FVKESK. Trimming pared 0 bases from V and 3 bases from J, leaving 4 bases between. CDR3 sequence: CASSQDLTDTQYF. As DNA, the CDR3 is TGTGCCAGCAGCCAAGATCTGACAGATACGCAGTATTTT.

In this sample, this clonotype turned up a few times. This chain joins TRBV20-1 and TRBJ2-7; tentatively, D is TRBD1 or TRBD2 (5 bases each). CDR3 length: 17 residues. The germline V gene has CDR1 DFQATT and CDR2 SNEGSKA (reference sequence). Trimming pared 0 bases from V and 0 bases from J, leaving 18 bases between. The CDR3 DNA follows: TGCAGTGCTAGAGATAGGGGACGTCTCTTGAGCTCCTACGAGCAGTACTTC. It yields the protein CSARDRGRLLSSYEQYF.

The CDR3 DNA follows: TGTGCCATCAGTGAGCCCGTTTCAGGGAGGGCATATGAGCAGTTCTTC. It codes for CAISEPVSGRAYEQFF. The chain uses TRBV10-3 and TRBJ2-1; 7 nucleotides match TRBD2. The CDR3 totals 16 residues. Germline V gene data show CDR1 as ENHRY and CDR2 as SYGVKD. Losses at the gene ends were 2 bases for V and 8 bases for J; bases not matched to a gene: 12.

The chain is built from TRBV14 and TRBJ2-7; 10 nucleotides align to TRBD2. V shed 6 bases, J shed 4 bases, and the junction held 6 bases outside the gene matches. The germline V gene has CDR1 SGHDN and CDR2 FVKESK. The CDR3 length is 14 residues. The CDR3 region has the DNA TGTGCCAGCAGACCTAGCGGGAGCCAGTACGAGCAGTACTTC. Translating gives CASRPSGSQYEQYF.

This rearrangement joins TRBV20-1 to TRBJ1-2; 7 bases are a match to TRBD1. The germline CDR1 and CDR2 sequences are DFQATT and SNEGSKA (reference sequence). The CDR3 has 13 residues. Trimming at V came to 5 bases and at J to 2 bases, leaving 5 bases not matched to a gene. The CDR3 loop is CSAGGQLNYGYTF. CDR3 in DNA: TGCAGTGCTGGGGGACAGCTCAACTATGGCTACACCTTC.

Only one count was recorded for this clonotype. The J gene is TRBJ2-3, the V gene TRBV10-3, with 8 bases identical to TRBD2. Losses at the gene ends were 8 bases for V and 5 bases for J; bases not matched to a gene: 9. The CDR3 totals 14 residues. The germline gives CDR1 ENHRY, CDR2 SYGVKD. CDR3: CAIERGKIGDTQYF. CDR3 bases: TGTGCCATCGAGCGGGGGAAGATTGGAGATACGCAGTATTTT.

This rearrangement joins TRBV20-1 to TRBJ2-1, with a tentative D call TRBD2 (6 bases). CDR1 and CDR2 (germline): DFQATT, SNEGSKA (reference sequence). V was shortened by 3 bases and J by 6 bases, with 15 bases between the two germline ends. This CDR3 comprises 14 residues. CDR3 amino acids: CSARGDLARNEQFF. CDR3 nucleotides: TGCAGTGCTAGGGGGGACCTAGCGCGCAATGAGCAGTTCTTC.

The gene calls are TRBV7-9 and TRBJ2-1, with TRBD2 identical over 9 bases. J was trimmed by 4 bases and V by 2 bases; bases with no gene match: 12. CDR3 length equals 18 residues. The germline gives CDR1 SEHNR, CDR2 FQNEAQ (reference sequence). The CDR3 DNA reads TGTGCCAGCAGCTTAAACGAGGCGGGAGGGCCAGGATACAATGAGCAGTTCTTC. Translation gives CASSLNEAGGPGYNEQFF.

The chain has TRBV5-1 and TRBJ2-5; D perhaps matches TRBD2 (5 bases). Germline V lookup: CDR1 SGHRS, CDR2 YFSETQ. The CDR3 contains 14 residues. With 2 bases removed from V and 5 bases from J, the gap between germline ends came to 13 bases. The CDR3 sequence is CASSFLHRRETQYF. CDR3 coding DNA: TGCGCCAGCAGCTTTCTGCATCGGAGGGAGACCCAGTACTTC. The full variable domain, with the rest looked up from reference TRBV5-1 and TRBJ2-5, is KAGVTQTPRYLIKTRGQQVTLSCSPISGHRSVSWYQQTPGQGLQFLFEYFSETQRNKGNFPGRFSGRQFSNSRSEMNVSTLELGDSALYLCASSFLHRRETQYFGPGTRLLVL.

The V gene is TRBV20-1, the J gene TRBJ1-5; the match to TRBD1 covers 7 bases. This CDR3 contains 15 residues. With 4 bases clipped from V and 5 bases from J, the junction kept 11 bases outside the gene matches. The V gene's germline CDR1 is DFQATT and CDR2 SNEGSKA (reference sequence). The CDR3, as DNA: TGCAGTGCTACCCCGACAGGGCTTCTCTATCAGCCCCAGCATTTT. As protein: CSATPTGLLYQPQHF.

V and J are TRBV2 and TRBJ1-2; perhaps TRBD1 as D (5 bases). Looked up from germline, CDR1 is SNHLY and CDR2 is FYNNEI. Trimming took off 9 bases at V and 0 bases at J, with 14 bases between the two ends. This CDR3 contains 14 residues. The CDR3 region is CASGTAASNYGYTF. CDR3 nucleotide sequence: TGTGCCAGTGGGACGGCGGCGTCTAACTATGGCTACACCTTC. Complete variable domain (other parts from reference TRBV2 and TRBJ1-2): EPEVTQTPSHQVTQMGQEVILRCVPISNHLYFYWYRQILGQKVEFLVSFYNNEISEKSEIFDDQFSVERPDGSNFTLKIRSTKLEDSAMYFCASGTAASNYGYTFGSGTRLTVV.

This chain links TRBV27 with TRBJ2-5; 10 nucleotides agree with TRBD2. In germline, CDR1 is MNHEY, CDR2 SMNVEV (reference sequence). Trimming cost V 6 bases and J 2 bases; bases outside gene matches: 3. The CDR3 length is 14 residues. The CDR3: CASSSTSGQETQYF. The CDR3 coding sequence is TGTGCCAGCAGCTCGACTAGCGGGCAAGAGACCCAGTACTTC.

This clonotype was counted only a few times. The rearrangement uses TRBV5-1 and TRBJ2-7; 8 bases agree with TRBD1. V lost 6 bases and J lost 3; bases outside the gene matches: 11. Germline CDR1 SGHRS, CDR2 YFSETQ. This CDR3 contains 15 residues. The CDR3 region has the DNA TGCGCCAGCAAAACGAGGACAGGGCCAATCTACGAGCAGTACTTC. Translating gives CASKTRTGPIYEQYF.

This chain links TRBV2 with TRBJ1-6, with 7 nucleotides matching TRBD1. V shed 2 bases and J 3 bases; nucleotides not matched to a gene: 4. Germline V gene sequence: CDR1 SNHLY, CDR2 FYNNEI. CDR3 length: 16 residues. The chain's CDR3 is CASSEWDSLYNSPLHF. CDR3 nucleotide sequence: TGTGCCAGCAGTGAATGGGACAGCCTCTATAATTCACCCCTCCACTTT.

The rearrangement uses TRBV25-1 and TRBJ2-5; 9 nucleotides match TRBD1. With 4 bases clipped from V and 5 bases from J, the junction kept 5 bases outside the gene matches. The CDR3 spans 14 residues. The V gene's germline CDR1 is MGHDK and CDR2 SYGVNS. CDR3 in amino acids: CASSANRGQETQYF. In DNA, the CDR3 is TGTGCCAGCAGTGCGAACAGGGGGCAGGAGACCCAGTACTTC. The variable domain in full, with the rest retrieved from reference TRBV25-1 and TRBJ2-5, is EADIYQTPRYLVIGTGKKITLECSQTMGHDKMYWYQQDPGMELHLIHYSYGVNSTEKGDLSSESTVSRIRTEHFPLTLESARPSHTSQYLCASSANRGQETQYFGPGTRLLVL.

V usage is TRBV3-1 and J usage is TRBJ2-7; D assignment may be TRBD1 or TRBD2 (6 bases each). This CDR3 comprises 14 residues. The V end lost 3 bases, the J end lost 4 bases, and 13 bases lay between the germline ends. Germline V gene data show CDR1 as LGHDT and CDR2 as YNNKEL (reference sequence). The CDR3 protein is CASSHQGTGYEQYF. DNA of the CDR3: TGTGCCAGCAGCCATCAGGGGACTGGTTACGAGCAGTACTTC.

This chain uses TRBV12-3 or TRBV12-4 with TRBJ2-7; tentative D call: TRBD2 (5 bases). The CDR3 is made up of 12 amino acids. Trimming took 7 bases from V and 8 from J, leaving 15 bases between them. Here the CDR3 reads CASIDLGSKQYF. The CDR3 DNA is TGTGCCAGCATCGACCTAGGGAGTAAGCAGTACTTC.

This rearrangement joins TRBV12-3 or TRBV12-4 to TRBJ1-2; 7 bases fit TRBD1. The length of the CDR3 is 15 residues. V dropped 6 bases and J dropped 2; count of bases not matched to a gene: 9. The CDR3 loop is CASSRNSGQNYGYTF. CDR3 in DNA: TGTGCCAGCAGCCGCAACTCGGGACAGAACTATGGCTACACCTTC.

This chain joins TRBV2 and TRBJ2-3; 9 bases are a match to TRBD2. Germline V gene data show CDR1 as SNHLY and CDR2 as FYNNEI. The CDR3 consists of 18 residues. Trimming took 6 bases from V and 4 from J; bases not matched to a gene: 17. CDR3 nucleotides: TGTGCCAGCAGACGACTCTTATCCCATAGCGGGAGCTCAGATACGCAGTATTTT. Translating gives CASRRLLSHSGSSDTQYF.

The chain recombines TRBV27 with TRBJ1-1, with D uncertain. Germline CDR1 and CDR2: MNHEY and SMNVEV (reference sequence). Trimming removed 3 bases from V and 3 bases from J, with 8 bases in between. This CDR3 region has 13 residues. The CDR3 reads CASSLGKHTEAFF. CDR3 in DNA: TGTGCCAGCAGTTTGGGGAAGCACACTGAAGCTTTCTTT.

In nucleotides, the CDR3 is TGCAGTGCCCCGGCCCCCGGGACTATCCTCTACGAGCAGTACTTC. This codes for CSAPAPGTILYEQYF. This sequence joins TRBV20-1 and TRBJ2-7; 7 bases are a match to TRBD2. This CDR3 spans 15 amino acids. Trimming at V came to 6 bases and at J to 3 bases, leaving 14 bases not matched to a gene. Germline CDR1 reads DFQATT; CDR2 reads SNEGSKA (reference sequence).

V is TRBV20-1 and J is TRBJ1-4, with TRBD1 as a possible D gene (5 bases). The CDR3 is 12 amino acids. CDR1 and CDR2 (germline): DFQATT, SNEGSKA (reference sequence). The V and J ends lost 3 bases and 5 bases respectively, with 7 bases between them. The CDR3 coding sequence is TGCAGTGCTAGCCGGGGGAATGAAAAACTGTTTTTT. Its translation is CSASRGNEKLFF.